This T cell receptor beta chain was obtained from a study of T-cell memory formation after mild COVID-19. Looking at the study overall: Largely donor-specific sequence clusters came from two donors.

A remark on this clonotype: Its antigen remains unidentified.

General observations from the study: Contracting clones from day 15 to 85 showed balanced CD4/CD8; later expanders favored CD4+.

5'RACE, which relied on constant-segment primers, yielded TCR alpha and TCR beta cDNA libraries carrying sample barcodes and UMIs. TCRdb re-analysed the 5' RACE reads in MiXCR, keeping a single row per CDR3 protein. The repertoire has a few hundred thousand distinct CDR3 sequences, around 25% of them found once; the top ten carry approximately 10%. This CDR3 contains 15 residues. With 4 bases removed from V and 1 base from J, the gap between germline ends came to 13 bases. The germline V gene has CDR1 MNHEY and CDR2 SMNVEV (reference sequence). The TCR was taken from an adult woman who had mild COVID-19 (a few samples of this study predate the infection). Cell type and time point are not known. Sequenced material: PBMCs or a T cell subset sorted from them (not recorded which). The chain is built from TRBV27 and TRBJ1-2, with a possible D match to TRBD1 (5 bases). The chain's CDR3 is CASSSRQSGNYGYTF. The CDR3 DNA is TGTGCCAGCAGTTCCCGACAGAGCGGTAACTATGGCTACACCTTC.